A selection of T cell receptor beta chains follows, all from one sample in a study of T-cell memory formation after mild COVID-19. In TCRdb, the 5' RACE reads were re-called with MiXCR into one record per CDR3 protein. Of hundreds of thousands of distinct CDR3 sequences detected, more than 15% appear once; the ten largest clones hold roughly 21%. The sample was PBMCs or a T cell subset sorted from them (not recorded which). These receptors originate from a man aged 18 to 30 who had mild COVID-19 (a few samples of this study predate the infection). Cell type and time point are not known. The CDR3 runs from the conserved cysteine through the conserved F or W. The D gene is left open where the match is weak. Size tells how often a clone was seen (once, few, many) or the class of an expanded clone, and some rows leave it out.

>TRBV5-1|TRBJ2-3|NA|13|many
CASSLRPEDTQYF
TGCGCCAGCAGCTTGAGACCGGAAGATACGCAGTATTTT
>TRBV7-3|TRBJ2-5|TRBD2|15|few
CASATGRGGRETQYF
TGTGCCAGCGCTACGGGGCGGGGGGGCCGAGAGACCCAGTACTTC
>TRBV5-6|TRBJ2-7|NA|17|few
CASSLAVGRIQSYEQYF
TGTGCCAGCAGCTTGGCAGTTGGGCGTATACAATCCTACGAGCAGTACTTC
>TRBV4-3|TRBJ2-3|NA|12|NA
CASSQRSDTQYF
TGCGCCAGCAGCCAGAGGTCAGATACGCAGTATTTT
>TRBV18|TRBJ2-5|NA|14|few
CASSPTAGAETQYF
TGTGCCAGCTCACCAACGGCCGGGGCAGAGACCCAGTACTTC
>TRBV9|TRBJ1-3|TRBD1|17|NA
CASSPAAGGRSGNTIYF
TGTGCCAGCAGCCCAGCTGCAGGGGGCAGGTCTGGAAACACCATATATTTT
>TRBV20-1|TRBJ1-1|TRBD1|15|NA
CSARHRDRGYTEAFF
TGCAGTGCTAGACACCGGGACAGGGGCTACACTGAAGCTTTCTTT
>TRBV4-3|TRBJ1-5|NA|13|few
CASSQDANQPQHF
TGCGCCAGCAGCCAAGATGCCAATCAGCCCCAGCATTTT
>TRBV27|TRBJ2-1|NA|14|few
CASSLGRRWNEQFF
TGTGCCAGCAGTTTGGGCAGGAGGTGGAATGAGCAGTTCTTC
>TRBV7-2|TRBJ2-1|NA|12|few
CASSNGYNEQFF
TGTGCCAGCAGCAACGGGTACAATGAGCAGTTCTTC
>TRBV5-1|TRBJ2-2|TRBD1|17|NA
CASSLSTGGGNTGELFF
TGCGCCAGCAGCCTCTCGACAGGGGGCGGCAACACCGGGGAGCTGTTTTTT
>TRBV7-9|TRBJ1-1|NA|12|many
CASRERDTEAFF
TGTGCCAGCAGAGAGAGGGACACTGAAGCTTTCTTT
>TRBV19|TRBJ1-6|NA|17|few
CASSPPPGSLRRSPLHF
TGTGCCAGTAGTCCCCCGCCAGGGTCACTTCGCCGTTCACCCCTCCACTTT
>TRBV6-5|TRBJ2-3|NA|16|few
CASSYGSGMSTDTQYF
TGTGCCAGCAGTTACGGTTCAGGGATGAGCACAGATACGCAGTATTTT
>TRBV4-1|TRBJ1-6|NA|19|many
CASSHQTRGPRFRNSPLHF
TGCGCCAGCAGCCACCAAACGCGGGGACCAAGGTTTCGTAATTCACCCCTCCACTTT
>TRBV10-3|TRBJ1-5|TRBD1|15|few
CAISESRGRNQPQHF
TGTGCCATCAGTGAGTCTAGGGGGCGGAACCAGCCCCAGCATTTT
>TRBV20-1|TRBJ2-5|NA|11|NA
CSAPRSATQYF
TGCAGTGCCCCCAGATCCGCGACCCAGTACTTC
>TRBV6-6|TRBJ2-7|NA|14|NA
CASSEQGLLYEQYF
TGTGCCAGCAGCGAACAGGGTCTCCTCTACGAGCAGTACTTC
>TRBV10-1|TRBJ2-1|NA|13|few
CASSESEVREQFF
TGCGCCAGCAGTGAGTCCGAGGTACGGGAGCAGTTCTTC
>TRBV20-1|TRBJ2-7|NA|14|many
CSARDFRLSYEQYF
TGCAGTGCTAGAGATTTTAGACTTTCCTACGAGCAGTACTTC
>TRBV6-2/TRBV6-3|TRBJ2-2|NA|21|few
CASSYYRQSLSRGANTGELFF
TGTGCCAGCAGTTATTACCGACAGAGCCTTTCTAGGGGGGCGAACACCGGGGAGCTGTTTTTT
>TRBV7-6|TRBJ2-1|TRBD1|17|NA
CASSLAGAGGVMNEQFF
TGTGCCAGCAGCTTAGCGGGGGCAGGGGGCGTTATGAATGAGCAGTTCTTC
>TRBV6-2/TRBV6-3|TRBJ2-3|TRBD2|14|NA
CASTRTRHTDTQYF
TGTGCCAGCACCCGGACTAGACACACAGATACGCAGTATTTT
>TRBV5-6|TRBJ2-5|NA|14|NA
CATRGQGGLETQYF
TGTGCCACAAGGGGCCAGGGGGGTCTAGAGACCCAGTACTTC
>TRBV6-2/TRBV6-3|TRBJ1-4|NA|12|NA
CASRRDNEKLFF
TGTGCCAGCAGACGGGATAATGAAAAACTGTTTTTT
>TRBV5-1|TRBJ1-1|NA|14|many
CASSPQGLDTEAFF
TGCGCCAGCAGCCCCCAGGGATTGGACACTGAAGCTTTCTTT
>TRBV12-3/TRBV12-4|TRBJ1-3|TRBD1|14|NA
CASSGTESGNTIYF
TGTGCCAGCAGCGGGACAGAGTCTGGAAACACCATATATTTT
>TRBV6-2/TRBV6-3|TRBJ2-1|TRBD1|14|few
CASTGTGSYNEQFF
TGTGCCAGCACCGGGACAGGGTCCTACAATGAGCAGTTCTTC
>TRBV12-3/TRBV12-4|TRBJ1-2|NA|13|NA
CASSVGPTYGYTF
TGTGCCAGCAGTGTAGGACCGACCTATGGCTACACCTTC
>TRBV4-1|TRBJ2-2|NA|20|few
CASSQRRIPLGRFYTGELFF
TGCGCCAGCAGCCAACGGCGCATACCCTTAGGGAGGTTTTACACCGGGGAGCTGTTTTTT
>TRBV4-3|TRBJ2-7|NA|15|few
CASSQDPDPSYEQYF
TGCGCCAGCAGCCAAGATCCGGACCCCAGCTACGAGCAGTACTTC
>TRBV10-1|TRBJ2-7|TRBD2|15|many
CASSEKRGGSYEQYF
TGCGCCAGCAGTGAGAAGCGGGGGGGCTCGTACGAGCAGTACTTC
>TRBV5-1|TRBJ2-1|TRBD2|14|NA
CASSSPGLANEQFF
TGCGCCAGCAGCTCGCCGGGACTAGCCAATGAGCAGTTCTTC
>TRBV4-3|TRBJ2-3|TRBD1|15|many
CASSLQGNTADTQYF
TGCGCCAGCAGCCTACAGGGGAATACAGCAGATACGCAGTATTTT
>TRBV15|TRBJ1-1|NA|15|many
CATSRGGTGNTEAFF
TGTGCCACCAGCAGAGGCGGGACTGGGAACACTGAAGCTTTCTTT
>TRBV11-2|TRBJ2-1|TRBD2|16|NA
CASSLAAGGNFNEQFF
TGTGCCAGCAGCTTAGCGGCGGGGGGGAATTTCAATGAGCAGTTCTTC
>TRBV7-6|TRBJ2-5|NA|17|many
CASSLRVPGPGVEDQYF
TGTGCCAGCAGCTTGCGAGTTCCGGGACCGGGGGTTGAGGACCAGTACTTC
>TRBV12-3/TRBV12-4|TRBJ1-2|NA|11|many
CASSLAYGYTF
TGTGCCAGCAGTTTAGCCTATGGCTACACCTTC
>TRBV19|TRBJ2-1|TRBD1|13|NA
CASTRGTDNEQFF
TGTGCCTCTACGCGAGGGACAGACAATGAGCAGTTCTTC
>TRBV6-5|TRBJ1-1|NA|12|few
CASSPGTPEAFF
TGTGCCAGCAGTCCCGGGACCCCCGAAGCTTTCTTT
>TRBV28|TRBJ1-5|TRBD1|15|few
CASSSDRGFRQPQHF
TGTGCCAGCAGTTCGGACAGGGGGTTCAGACAGCCCCAGCATTTT
>TRBV11-3|TRBJ2-5|NA|15|many
CASSLSRDHQETQYF
TGTGCCAGCAGCTTATCCCGGGACCACCAAGAGACCCAGTACTTC
>TRBV7-6|TRBJ1-6|NA|15|few
CASSLVDRGSSPLHF
TGTGCCAGCAGCTTAGTAGATCGAGGCAGTTCACCCCTCCACTTT
>TRBV6-5|TRBJ2-3|NA|15|few
CASSYSARWTDTQYF
TGTGCCAGCAGTTACTCGGCTAGGTGGACAGATACGCAGTATTTT
>TRBV19|TRBJ2-3|NA|15|few
CASSRGNLGTDTQYF
TGTGCCAGTTCCCGGGGGAATTTAGGTACAGATACGCAGTATTTT
>TRBV4-2|TRBJ2-6|NA|19|NA
CASSHERGAGLSGANVLTF
TGTGCCAGCAGCCACGAGAGGGGGGCCGGATTATCTGGGGCCAACGTCCTGACTTTC
>TRBV18|TRBJ1-1|NA|14|NA
CASSPRGAYTEAFF
TGTGCCAGCTCACCACGGGGGGCTTACACTGAAGCTTTCTTT
>TRBV24-1|TRBJ1-5|TRBD1|15|once
CATSDQTGDNQPQHF
TGTGCCACCAGTGACCAGACAGGGGACAATCAGCCCCAGCATTTT
>TRBV28|TRBJ2-3|NA|13|few
CASRRRGADTQYF
TGTGCCAGCCGCCGTAGGGGGGCAGATACGCAGTATTTT
>TRBV10-3|TRBJ1-2|NA|13|few
CAIGRRGDYGYTF
TGTGCCATCGGGAGAAGGGGAGACTATGGCTACACCTTC
>TRBV27|TRBJ2-2|NA|13|few
CANLRGHRGELFF
TGTGCCAACCTCAGAGGACACCGCGGGGAGCTGTTTTTT
>TRBV4-2|TRBJ2-2|NA|17|few
CASSQEAETANTGELFF
TGTGCCAGCAGCCAAGAGGCCGAGACAGCCAACACCGGGGAGCTGTTTTTT